This T cell receptor (beta chain) was retrieved from a study of metastatic and nonmetastatic thyroid tumors. Study in general: Malignant thyroid and benign thyroid patients provided blood and tumor or nodule tissue whose repertoires were compared.

TCRdb re-called clones from the PCR reads using MiXCR. The data contain fewer than 12,000 clones, about 26% of them singletons. No treatment had been given to any patient before thyroid surgery. After removal of 3 bases from V and 1 base from J, the junction contained 8 bases not matched to a gene. In germline, CDR1 is MNHNS, CDR2 SASEGT. This CDR3 has 16 amino acids. This clone is judged medium-sized. The chain uses TRBV6-1 and TRBJ2-5; TRBD1 matches at 7 bases. Specimen: tumor tissue. The clonotype originates from a male donor with papillary thyroid cancer or a benign thyroid nodule (not recorded which). Some clones in this sample may be carry-over from other donors' samples. DNA of the CDR3: TGTGCCAGCAGTGACAGGGGGAGACCCTCCCAAGAGACCCAGTACTTC. Protein product: CASSDRGRPSQETQYF.